The 10 T cell receptor beta chains below were found in one sample sequenced in a study of T cell responses to AZD1222 COVID-19 vaccine. Assay used: immunoSEQ multiplex PCR; TCRdb lists only in-frame clones, some missing. The top ten clones hold 5% to 5.5% of a sample with some 88,000 clones, 92% of them seen once. Material: peripheral blood, obtained on day 0 of AZD1222 vaccination. The receptors come from an adult in good health.

V is TRBV19 and J is TRBJ1-5; no reliable D call. Trimming left V 8 bases short and J 2 bases short, with 10 bases between. CDR3 length: 13 residues. Germline V gene data show CDR1 as LNHDA and CDR2 as SQIVND (reference sequence). The CDR3: CASLSGGNQPQHF. The CDR3, as DNA: TGTGCCAGTCTGTCAGGTGGCAATCAGCCCCAGCATTTT. The whole variable domain, filled in from reference TRBV19 and TRBJ1-5, reads DGGITQSPKYLFRKEGQNVTLSCEQNLNHDAMYWYRQDPGQGLRLIYYSQIVNDFQKGDIAEGYSVSREKKESFPLTVTSAQKNPTAFYLCASLSGGNQPQHFGDGTRLSIL.

This chain connects TRBV7-9 to TRBJ2-7, with D possibly called TRBD1 or TRBD2 (5 bases each). The V end lost 5 bases, the J end lost 1 base, and 21 bases lay between the germline ends. Looked up from germline, CDR1 is SEHNR and CDR2 is FQNEAQ (reference sequence). CDR3 length: 17 residues. The CDR3 nucleotides read TGTGCCAGCAGCGGTAGTGGGGACGGGACGGAGTCCTACGAGCAGTACTTC. It translates to CASSGSGDGTESYEQYF.

The genes are TRBV27 and TRBJ2-7; tentative D call: TRBD1 (6 bases). CDR3 length: 13 residues. Germline V gene lookup returns CDR1 MNHEY and CDR2 SMNVEV (reference sequence). V dropped 5 bases and J dropped 3 bases, with 11 bases sitting between them. CDR3 sequence: CASSIRDNYEQYF. CDR3 nucleotides: TGTGCCAGCAGTATCCGGGACAACTACGAGCAGTACTTC.

V is TRBV19 and J is TRBJ2-1; D unresolved. The ends were cut back, 3 bases at V and 2 bases at J, with 11 bases in the middle. CDR3 length: 15 amino acids. From germline, CDR1 is LNHDA and CDR2 SQIVND (reference sequence). The CDR3 nucleotides are TGTGCCAGTAGTATGGAAGGGTCCCCCTACAATGAGCAGTTCTTC. Translation gives CASSMEGSPYNEQFF.

The rearrangement links TRBV19 to TRBJ2-6; 8 bases agree with TRBD1. Germline V gene lookup returns CDR1 LNHDA and CDR2 SQIVND (reference sequence). The V segment lost 4 bases and the J segment 5 bases; nucleotides outside the gene matches: 4. This CDR3 contains 15 residues. CDR3 in amino acids: CASSTDRGRANVLTF. In DNA form, the CDR3 reads TGTGCCAGTAGTACAGACAGGGGTCGGGCCAACGTCCTGACTTTC.

The rearrangement links TRBV4-3 to TRBJ2-6; maybe TRBD2 (5 bases). Germline CDR1 and CDR2: LGHNA and YSLEER. The CDR3 has 15 residues. Trimming stripped 4 bases from V and 4 bases from J, with 11 bases between. CDR3 DNA: TGCGCCAGCAGCCCTGGGTCGGGGGGGGCCAACGTCCTGACTTTC. Translating it yields CASSPGSGGANVLTF.

The chain recombines TRBV5-4 with TRBJ1-1, with 9 positions matching TRBD1. Germline assignment: CDR1 SGHNT and CDR2 YYREEE (reference sequence). V dropped 5 bases and J dropped 1; count of bases not matched to a gene: 6. The CDR3 runs to 15 residues. CDR3 protein: CASRSGQGTNTEAFF. The CDR3 DNA reads as TGTGCCAGCAGGTCAGGACAGGGGACGAACACTGAAGCTTTCTTT.

This sequence joins TRBV30 and TRBJ1-1, with D perhaps matching TRBD1 (5 bases). Germline CDR1 is GTSNPN and CDR2 is SVGIG (reference sequence). The length of the CDR3 is 13 residues. Deletions cut 3 bases from V and 1 base from J, with 9 bases between. CDR3 sequence reads: CAWRGEWNTEAFF. In nucleotides, the CDR3 is TGTGCCTGGAGGGGGGAGTGGAACACTGAAGCTTTCTTT.

The chain couples TRBV5-8 to TRBJ2-7, with D possibly called TRBD1 or TRBD2 (5 bases each). This CDR3 contains 14 residues. Deletions cut 6 bases from V and 3 bases from J, with 16 bases between. The germline CDR1 and CDR2 sequences are SGHTS and YDEGEE. The CDR3 spells CASIFPGTVYEQYF. CDR3 sequence (DNA): TGTGCCAGCATTTTCCCTGGGACGGTCTACGAGCAGTACTTC.

The rearrangement joins TRBV29-1 to TRBJ2-3; the D gene is possibly TRBD2 (5 bases). V lost 4 bases to trimming and J lost 3 bases, with 11 bases between them. This CDR3 has 13 residues. Germline CDR1 reads SQVTM; CDR2 reads ANQGSEA. In DNA form, the CDR3 reads TGCAGCGTTGGGACTCCCGGGACAGATACGCAGTATTTT. As protein: CSVGTPGTDTQYF.